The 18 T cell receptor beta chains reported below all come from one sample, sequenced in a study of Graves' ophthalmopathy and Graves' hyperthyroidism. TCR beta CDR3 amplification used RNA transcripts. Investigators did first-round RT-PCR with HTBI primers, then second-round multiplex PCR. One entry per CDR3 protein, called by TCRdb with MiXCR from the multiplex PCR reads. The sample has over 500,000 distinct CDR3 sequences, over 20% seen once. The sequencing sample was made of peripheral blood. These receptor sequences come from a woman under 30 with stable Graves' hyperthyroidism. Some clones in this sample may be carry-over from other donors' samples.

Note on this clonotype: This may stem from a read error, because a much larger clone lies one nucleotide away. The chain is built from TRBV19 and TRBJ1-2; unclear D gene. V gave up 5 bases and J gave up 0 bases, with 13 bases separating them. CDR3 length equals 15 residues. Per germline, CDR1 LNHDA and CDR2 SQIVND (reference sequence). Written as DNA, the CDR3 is TGTGCCAGTAGTCCGCGGGGTTCCGCTAACTATGGCTACACCTTC. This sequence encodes CASSPRGSANYGYTF.

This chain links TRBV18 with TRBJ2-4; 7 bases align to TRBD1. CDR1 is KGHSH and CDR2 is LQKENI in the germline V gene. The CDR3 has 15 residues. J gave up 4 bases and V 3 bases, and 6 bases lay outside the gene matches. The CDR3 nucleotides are TGTGCCAGCTCACCCGTGGGACAGACAAAAAACATTCAGTACTTC. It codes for CASSPVGQTKNIQYF. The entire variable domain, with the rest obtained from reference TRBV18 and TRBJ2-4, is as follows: NAGVMQNPRHLVRRRGQEARLRCSPMKGHSHVYWYRQLPEEGLKFMVYLQKENIIDESGMPKERFSAEFPKEGPSILRIQQVVRGDSAAYFCASSPVGQTKNIQYFGAGTRLSVL.

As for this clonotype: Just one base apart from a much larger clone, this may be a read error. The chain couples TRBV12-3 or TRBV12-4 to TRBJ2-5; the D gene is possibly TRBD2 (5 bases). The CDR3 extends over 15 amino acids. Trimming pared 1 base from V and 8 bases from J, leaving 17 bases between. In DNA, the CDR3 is TGTGCCAGCAGTTTAGGGGTCGCCACCGGGGATACCCAGTACTTC. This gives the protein CASSLGVATGDTQYF.

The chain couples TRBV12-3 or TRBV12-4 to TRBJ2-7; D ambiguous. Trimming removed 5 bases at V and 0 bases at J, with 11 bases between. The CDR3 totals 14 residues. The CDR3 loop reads CASSLVGNSYEQYV. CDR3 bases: TGTGCCAGCAGTCTAGTAGGAAACTCCTACGAGCAGTACGTC.

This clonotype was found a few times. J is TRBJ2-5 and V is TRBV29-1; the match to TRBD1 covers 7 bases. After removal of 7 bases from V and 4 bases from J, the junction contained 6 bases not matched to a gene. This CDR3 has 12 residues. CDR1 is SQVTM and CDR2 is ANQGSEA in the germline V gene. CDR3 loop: CSARTGPETQYF. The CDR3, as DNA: TGCAGCGCCCGGACAGGCCCAGAGACCCAGTACTTC.

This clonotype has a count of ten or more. This CDR3 is CASSSGGLAKNIQYF. The CDR3 DNA reads as TGTGCCAGCAGCTCGGGGGGACTAGCCAAAAACATTCAGTACTTC. The genes are TRBV11-2 and TRBJ2-4, with 7 bases fitting TRBD2. V lost 4 bases and J lost 0; bases outside the gene matches: 3. The germline V gene encodes CDR1 SGHAT and CDR2 FQNNGV. This CDR3 is built from 15 residues. Drawing the rest from reference TRBV11-2 and TRBJ2-4, the complete variable domain is EAGVAQSPRYKIIEKRQSVAFWCNPISGHATLYWYQQILGQGPKLLIQFQNNGVVDDSQLPKDRFSAERLKGVDSTLKIQPAKLEDSAVYLCASSSGGLAKNIQYFGAGTRLSVL.

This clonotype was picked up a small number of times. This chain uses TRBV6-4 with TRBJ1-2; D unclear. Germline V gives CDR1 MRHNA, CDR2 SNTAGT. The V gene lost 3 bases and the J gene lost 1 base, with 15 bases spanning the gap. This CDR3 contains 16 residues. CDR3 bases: TGTGCCAGCAGTGAATCGACGGGCGGCTATAACTATGGCTACACCTTC. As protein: CASSESTGGYNYGYTF.

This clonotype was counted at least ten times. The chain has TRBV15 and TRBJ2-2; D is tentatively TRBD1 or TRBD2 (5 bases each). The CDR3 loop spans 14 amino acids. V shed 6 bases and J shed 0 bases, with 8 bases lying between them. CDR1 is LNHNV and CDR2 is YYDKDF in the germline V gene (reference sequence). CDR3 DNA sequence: TGTGCCACCAGGGGGGACCCGAACACCGGGGAGCTGTTTTTT. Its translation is CATRGDPNTGELFF.

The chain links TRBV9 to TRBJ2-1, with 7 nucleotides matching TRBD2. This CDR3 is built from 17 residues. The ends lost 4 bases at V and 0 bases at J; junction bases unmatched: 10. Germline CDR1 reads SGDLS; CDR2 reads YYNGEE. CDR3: CASSTRLALSSYNEQFF. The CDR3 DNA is TGTGCCAGCAGCACTAGACTAGCCCTATCCTCCTACAATGAGCAGTTCTTC.

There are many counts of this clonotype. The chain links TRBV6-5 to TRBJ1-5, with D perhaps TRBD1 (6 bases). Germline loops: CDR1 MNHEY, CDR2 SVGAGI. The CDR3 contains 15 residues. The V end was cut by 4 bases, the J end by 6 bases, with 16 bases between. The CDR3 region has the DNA TGTGCCAGCAGTTTCTACAGGGAATCCGGTCAGCCCCAGCATTTT. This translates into CASSFYRESGQPQHF.

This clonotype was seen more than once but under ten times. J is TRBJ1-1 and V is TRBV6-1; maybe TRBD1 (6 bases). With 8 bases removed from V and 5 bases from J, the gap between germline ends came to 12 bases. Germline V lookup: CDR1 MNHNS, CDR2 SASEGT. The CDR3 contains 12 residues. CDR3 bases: TGTGCCAGCGTCGGACAGTGGACTGAAGCTTTCTTT. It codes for CASVGQWTEAFF.

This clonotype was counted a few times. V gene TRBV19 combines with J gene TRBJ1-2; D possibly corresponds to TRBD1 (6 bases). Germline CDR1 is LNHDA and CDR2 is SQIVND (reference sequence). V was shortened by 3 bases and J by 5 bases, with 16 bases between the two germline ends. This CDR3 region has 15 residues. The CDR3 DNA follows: TGTGCCAGTAGTATCGGGGGCGCCGGTTTGTATGGCTACACCTTC. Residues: CASSIGGAGLYGYTF.

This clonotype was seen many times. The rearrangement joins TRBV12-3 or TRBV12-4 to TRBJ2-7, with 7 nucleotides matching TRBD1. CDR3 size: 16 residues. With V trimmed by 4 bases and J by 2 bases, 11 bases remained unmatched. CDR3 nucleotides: TGTGCCAGCAGTTCTACAGGGGCGAAATCGGCCTACGAGCAGTACTTC. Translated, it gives CASSSTGAKSAYEQYF.

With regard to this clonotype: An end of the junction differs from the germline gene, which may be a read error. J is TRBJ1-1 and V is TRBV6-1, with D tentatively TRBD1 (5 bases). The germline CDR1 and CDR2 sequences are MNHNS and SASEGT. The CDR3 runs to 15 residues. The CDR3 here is CASRGEEGSFSEACF. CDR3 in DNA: TGTGCCAGCAGAGGGGAAGAGGGGAGCTTCTCTGAAGCTTGCTTT.

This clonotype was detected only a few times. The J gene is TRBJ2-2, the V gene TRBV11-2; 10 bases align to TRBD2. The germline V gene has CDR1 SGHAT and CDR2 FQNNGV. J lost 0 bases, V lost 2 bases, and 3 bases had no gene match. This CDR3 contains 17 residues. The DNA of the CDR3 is TGTGCCAGCAGCTTAAGTCTAGCGGGGGCGAACACCGGGGAGCTGTTTTTT. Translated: CASSLSLAGANTGELFF.

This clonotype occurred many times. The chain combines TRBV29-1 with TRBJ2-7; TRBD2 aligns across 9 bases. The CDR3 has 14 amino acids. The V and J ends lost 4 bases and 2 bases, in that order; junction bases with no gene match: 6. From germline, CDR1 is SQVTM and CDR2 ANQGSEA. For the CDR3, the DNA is TGCAGCGTTGTATTGACTAGCGGCCCCTACGAGCAGTACTTC. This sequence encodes CSVVLTSGPYEQYF.

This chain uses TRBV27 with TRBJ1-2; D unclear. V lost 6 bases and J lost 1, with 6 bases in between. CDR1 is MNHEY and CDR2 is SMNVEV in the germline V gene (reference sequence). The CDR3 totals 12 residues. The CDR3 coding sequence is TGTGCCAGCAGGACTTATAACTATGGCTACACCTTC. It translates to CASRTYNYGYTF.

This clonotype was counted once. This CDR3 reads CASSLEAHNSPLHF. The CDR3 DNA reads as TGTGCCAGCAGCTTAGAAGCACACAATTCACCCCTCCACTTT. V and J are TRBV11-2 and TRBJ1-6; the D is unclear. V was shortened by 0 bases and J by 7 bases, with 7 bases between the two germline ends. The germline gives CDR1 SGHAT, CDR2 FQNNGV. The CDR3 has 14 residues.